Below are 3 T cell receptor beta chains sequenced from a single sample in a study of cytomegalovirus exposure and HLA in healthy donors. Produced via immunoSEQ multiplex PCR; TCRdb's table is partial and in-frame only. The repertoire holds about 140,000 clones, with approximately 87% as singletons. Sequences were obtained from PBMCs. These receptors were taken from a man aged 18 to 29 in good health and CMV-seronegative.

This chain joins TRBV6-5 and TRBJ1-1; the match to TRBD1 covers 8 bases. V trimming: 2 bases; J trimming: 6 bases; junction bases outside the gene matches: 11. Germline-derived CDR1 and CDR2 are MNHEY and SVGAGI. This CDR3 region has 16 residues. The CDR3 loop reads CASSYGTGVYAAEAFF. CDR3 sequence (DNA): TGTGCCAGCAGTTACGGGACAGGAGTATACGCGGCTGAAGCTTTCTTT.

The chain recombines TRBV27 with TRBJ1-5, with TRBD1 matching 7 bases. CDR1 and CDR2 (germline): MNHEY, SMNVEV (reference sequence). The trim removed 5 bases at V and 9 bases at J, leaving 13 bases unmatched. The CDR3 is 15 amino acids. The CDR3 coding sequence is TGTGCCAGCAGTACCACGGGAGGGGCAGGGGGGCCCCAGCATTTT. Translating gives CASSTTGGAGGPQHF.

This chain links TRBV5-1 with TRBJ2-7, with 9 positions matching TRBD1. Germline V CDR1 and CDR2: SGHRS, YFSETQ. V lost 1 base to trimming and J lost 6 bases; unmatched junction nucleotides: 8. The CDR3 consists of 15 residues. This chain's CDR3 is CASSLSGTGYREQYF. DNA for the CDR3: TGCGCCAGCAGCTTGTCCGGGACAGGGTACCGCGAGCAGTACTTC.